This T cell receptor (beta chain) appears in the sequencing data of a study of blood T cell repertoires in COVID-19. At the level of the study: The cDNA or gDNA used as material had been derived from T cells, B-cell-depleted T cells, or PBMCs.

Per germline, CDR1 LNHDA and CDR2 SQIVND (reference sequence). The V and J ends lost 7 bases and 3 bases respectively, with 18 bases between them. The length of the CDR3 is 15 residues. In the original workflow: Cell counts per sample came from amplifying reference gene primers. Here immunoSEQ multiplex PCR was the method, and the copy in TCRdb shows in-frame clones only, minus some. The DNA was the basis for D and trimming; V, J and clone size are from that table. The data contain some 75,000 clones, 75% to 90% of them singletons. Enrolled during active infection, Seattle patients were then followed longitudinally.

This clonotype originated in a man older than 75 with COVID-19, enrolled during active disease. The source material was peripheral blood. V and J are TRBV19 and TRBJ1-2; unclear D gene. CDR3 DNA sequence: TGTGCCAGTAAGGCAGGTGGGAGTATAGACTATGGCTACACCTTC. It is translated as CASKAGGSIDYGYTF.